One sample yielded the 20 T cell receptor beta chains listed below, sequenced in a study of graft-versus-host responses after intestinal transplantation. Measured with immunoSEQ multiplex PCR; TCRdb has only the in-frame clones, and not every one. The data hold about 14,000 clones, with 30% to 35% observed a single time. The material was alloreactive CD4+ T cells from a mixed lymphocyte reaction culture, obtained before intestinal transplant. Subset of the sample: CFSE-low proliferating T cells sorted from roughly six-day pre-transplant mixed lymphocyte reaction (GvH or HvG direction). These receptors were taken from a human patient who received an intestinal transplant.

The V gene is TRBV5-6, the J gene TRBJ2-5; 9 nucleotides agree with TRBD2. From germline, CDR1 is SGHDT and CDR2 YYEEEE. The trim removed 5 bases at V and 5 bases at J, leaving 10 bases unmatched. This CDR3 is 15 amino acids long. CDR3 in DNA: TGTGCCAGCAGGCAAGCGGGGGGCCCTCGGGAGACCCAGTACTTC. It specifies CASRQAGGPRETQYF. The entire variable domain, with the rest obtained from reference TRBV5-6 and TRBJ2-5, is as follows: DAGVTQSPTHLIKTRGQQVTLRCSPKSGHDTVSWYQQALGQGPQFIFQYYEEEERQRGNFPDRFSGHQFPNYSSELNVNALLLGDSALYLCASRQAGGPRETQYFGPGTRLLVL.

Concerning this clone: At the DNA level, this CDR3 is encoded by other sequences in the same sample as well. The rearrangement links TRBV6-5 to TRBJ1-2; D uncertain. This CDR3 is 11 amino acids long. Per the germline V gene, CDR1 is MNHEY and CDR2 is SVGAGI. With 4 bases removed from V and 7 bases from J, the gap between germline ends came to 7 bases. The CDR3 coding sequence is TGTGCCAGCAGTTCCCCCTCTGGCTACACCTTC. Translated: CASSSPSGYTF.

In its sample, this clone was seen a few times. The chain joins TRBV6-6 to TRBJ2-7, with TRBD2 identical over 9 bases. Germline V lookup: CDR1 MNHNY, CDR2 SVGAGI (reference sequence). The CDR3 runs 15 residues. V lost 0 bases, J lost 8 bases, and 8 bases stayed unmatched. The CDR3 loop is CASSYSAGGLGKQYF. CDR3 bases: TGTGCCAGCAGTTACTCGGCGGGAGGGCTAGGAAAGCAGTACTTC.

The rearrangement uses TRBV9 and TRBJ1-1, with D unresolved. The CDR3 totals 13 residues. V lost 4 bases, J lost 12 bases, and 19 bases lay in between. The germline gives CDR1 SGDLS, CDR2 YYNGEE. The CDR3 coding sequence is TGTGCCAGCAGCAATGACATGCCCGGGCTTCCTTTCTTT. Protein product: CASSNDMPGLPFF.

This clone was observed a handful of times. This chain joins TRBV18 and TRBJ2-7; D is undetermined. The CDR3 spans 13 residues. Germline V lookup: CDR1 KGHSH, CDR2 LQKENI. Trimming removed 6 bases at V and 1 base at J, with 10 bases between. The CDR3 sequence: CASSPSRSYEQYF. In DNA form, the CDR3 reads TGTGCCAGCTCCCCGTCACGGTCCTACGAGCAGTACTTC.

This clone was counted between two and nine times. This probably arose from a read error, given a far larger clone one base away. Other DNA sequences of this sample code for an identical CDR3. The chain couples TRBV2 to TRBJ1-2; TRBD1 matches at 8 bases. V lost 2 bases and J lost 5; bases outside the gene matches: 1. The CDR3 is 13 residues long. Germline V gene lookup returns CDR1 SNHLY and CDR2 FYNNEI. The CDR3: CASSETGGYGYTF. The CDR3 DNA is TGTGCCAGCAGTGAAACAGGGGGGTATGGCTACACCTTC.

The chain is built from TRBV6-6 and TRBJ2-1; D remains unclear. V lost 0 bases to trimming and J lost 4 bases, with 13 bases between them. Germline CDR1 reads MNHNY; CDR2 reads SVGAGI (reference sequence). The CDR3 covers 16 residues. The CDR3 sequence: CASSYSAGVPYNEQFF. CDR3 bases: TGTGCCAGCAGTTACTCGGCAGGCGTCCCTTACAATGAGCAGTTCTTC.

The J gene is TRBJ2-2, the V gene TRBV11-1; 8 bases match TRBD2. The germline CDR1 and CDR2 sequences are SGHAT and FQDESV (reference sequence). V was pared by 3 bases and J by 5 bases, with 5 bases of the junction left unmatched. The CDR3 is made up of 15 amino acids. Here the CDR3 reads CASSFVGTRTGELFF. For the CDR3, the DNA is TGTGCCAGCAGCTTCGTCGGGACTAGAACCGGGGAGCTGTTTTTT.

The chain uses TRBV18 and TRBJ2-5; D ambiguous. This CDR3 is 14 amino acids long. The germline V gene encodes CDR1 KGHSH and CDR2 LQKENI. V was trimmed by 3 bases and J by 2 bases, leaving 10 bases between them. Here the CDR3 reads CASSPTTAQETQYF. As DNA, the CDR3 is TGTGCCAGCTCACCCACAACAGCTCAAGAGACCCAGTACTTC.

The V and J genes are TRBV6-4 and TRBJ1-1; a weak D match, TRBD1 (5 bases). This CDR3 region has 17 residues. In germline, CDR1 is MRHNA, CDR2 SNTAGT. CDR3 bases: TGTACTAGCAGTGACTCGAATTGGGGCCCTATGGCCACTGAAGCTTTCTTT. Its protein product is CTSSDSNWGPMATEAFF.

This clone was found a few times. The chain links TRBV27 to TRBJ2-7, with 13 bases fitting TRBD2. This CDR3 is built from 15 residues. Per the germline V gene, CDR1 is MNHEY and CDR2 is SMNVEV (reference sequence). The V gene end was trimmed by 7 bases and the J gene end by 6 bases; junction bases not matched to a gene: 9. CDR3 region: CASNPGTSGKGEQYF. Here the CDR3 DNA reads TGTGCCAGCAACCCCGGGACTAGCGGGAAGGGCGAGCAGTACTTC.

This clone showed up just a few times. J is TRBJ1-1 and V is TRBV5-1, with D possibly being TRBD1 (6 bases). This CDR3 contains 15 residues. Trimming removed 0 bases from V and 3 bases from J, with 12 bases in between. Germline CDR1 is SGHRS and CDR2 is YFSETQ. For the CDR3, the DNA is TGCGCCAGCAGCTTGGAGGCAGGGGCAGACACTGAAGCTTTCTTT. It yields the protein CASSLEAGADTEAFF.

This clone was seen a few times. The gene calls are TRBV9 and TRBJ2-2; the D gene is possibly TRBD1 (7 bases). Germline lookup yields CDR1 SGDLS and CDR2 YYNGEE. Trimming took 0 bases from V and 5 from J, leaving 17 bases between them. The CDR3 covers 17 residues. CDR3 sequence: CASSVVSGGGATGELFF. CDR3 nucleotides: TGTGCCAGCAGCGTAGTGTCAGGAGGGGGCGCAACCGGGGAGCTGTTTTTT.

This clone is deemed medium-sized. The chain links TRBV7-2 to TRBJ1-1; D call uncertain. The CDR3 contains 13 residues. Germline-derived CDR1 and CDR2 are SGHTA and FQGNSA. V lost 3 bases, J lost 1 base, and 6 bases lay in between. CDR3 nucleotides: TGTGCCAGCAGCTTGCAAGAGAACACTGAAGCTTTCTTT. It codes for CASSLQENTEAFF. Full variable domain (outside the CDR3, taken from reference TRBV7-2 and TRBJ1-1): GAGVSQSPSNKVTEKGKDVELRCDPISGHTALYWYRQSLGQGLEFLIYFQGNSAPDKSGLPSDRFSAERTGGSVSTLTIQRTQQEDSAVYLCASSLQENTEAFFGQGTRLTVV.

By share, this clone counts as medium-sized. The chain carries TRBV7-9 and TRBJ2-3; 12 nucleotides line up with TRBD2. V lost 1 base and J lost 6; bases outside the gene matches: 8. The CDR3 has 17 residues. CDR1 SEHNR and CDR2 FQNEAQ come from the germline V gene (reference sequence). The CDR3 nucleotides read TGTGCCAGCAGCTTAGGGCTAGCGGGAGGGCCATGGGATACGCAGTATTTT. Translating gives CASSLGLAGGPWDTQYF.

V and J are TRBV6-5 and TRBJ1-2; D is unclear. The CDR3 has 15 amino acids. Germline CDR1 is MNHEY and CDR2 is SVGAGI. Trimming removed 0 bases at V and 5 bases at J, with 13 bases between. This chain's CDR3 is CASSYSQQTIYGYTF. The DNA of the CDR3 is TGTGCCAGCAGTTACTCACAGCAAACGATTTATGGCTACACCTTC.

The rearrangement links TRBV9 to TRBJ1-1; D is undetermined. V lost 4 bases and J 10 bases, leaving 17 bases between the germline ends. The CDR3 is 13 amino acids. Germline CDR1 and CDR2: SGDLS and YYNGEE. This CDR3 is CASSQGSAGRAFF. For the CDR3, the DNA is TGTGCCAGCAGCCAAGGGTCGGCGGGCCGAGCTTTCTTT.

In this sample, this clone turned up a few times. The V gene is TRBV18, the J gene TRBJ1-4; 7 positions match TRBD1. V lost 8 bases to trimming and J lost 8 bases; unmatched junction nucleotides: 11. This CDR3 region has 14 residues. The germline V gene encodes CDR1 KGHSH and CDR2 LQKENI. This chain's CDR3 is CASHNRGLEEKLFF. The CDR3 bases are TGTGCCAGCCACAACAGGGGTTTAGAAGAAAAACTGTTTTTT.

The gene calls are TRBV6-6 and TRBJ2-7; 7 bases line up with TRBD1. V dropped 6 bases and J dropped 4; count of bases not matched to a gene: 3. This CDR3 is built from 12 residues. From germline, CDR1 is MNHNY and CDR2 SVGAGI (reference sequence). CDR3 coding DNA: TGTGCCAGCAGCCAGGACAGGTACGAGCAGTACTTC. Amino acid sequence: CASSQDRYEQYF.

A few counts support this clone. The CDR3 region is CASSFQGPLLNTEAFF. The CDR3 DNA is TGTGCCAGCAGCTTCCAGGGTCCCCTGCTGAACACTGAAGCTTTCTTT. The chain links TRBV7-9 to TRBJ1-1; a possible D gene is TRBD1 (5 bases). The CDR3 has 16 residues. Germline V lookup: CDR1 SEHNR, CDR2 FQNEAQ (reference sequence). V gave up 3 bases and J gave up 0 bases, with 14 bases separating them.